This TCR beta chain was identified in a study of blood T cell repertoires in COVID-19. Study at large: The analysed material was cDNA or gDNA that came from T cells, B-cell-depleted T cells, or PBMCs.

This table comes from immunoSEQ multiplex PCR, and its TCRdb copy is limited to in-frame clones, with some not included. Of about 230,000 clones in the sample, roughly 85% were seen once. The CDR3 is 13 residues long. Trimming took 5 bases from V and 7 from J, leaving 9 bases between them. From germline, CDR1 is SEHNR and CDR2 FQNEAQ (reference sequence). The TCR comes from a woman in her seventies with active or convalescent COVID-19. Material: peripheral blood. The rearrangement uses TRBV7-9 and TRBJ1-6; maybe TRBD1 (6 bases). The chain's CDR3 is CASSDTGNSPLHF. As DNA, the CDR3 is TGTGCCAGCAGCGATACAGGGAATTCACCCCTCCACTTT.